This T cell receptor beta chain is drawn from a study of blood T cells in healthy people across ages. Alongside a J-beta primer mix, a sample-barcoded 5' primer served in a second PCR lasting about 7 to 12 cycles. From the 5' RACE reads, TCRdb called clonotypes with MiXCR, one entry per CDR3 protein. Of about 1.1 million distinct CDR3 sequences in the sample, 35% to 40% were seen once. Peripheral blood was drawn, approximately 10 milliliters per donor. PBMCs, at least 6 million per sample, were isolated. This clonotype was seen only a few times. Its antigen is undetermined. Points from the study as a whole: Diversity figures based on one million T cells were deemed too low. Strong correlation was found linking TCR beta diversity to naive T cell percentage.

The V end was cut by 0 bases, the J end by 6 bases, with 9 bases between. There are 14 residues in the CDR3. Per the germline V gene, CDR1 is SGHVS and CDR2 is FQNEAQ. V usage is TRBV7-8 and J usage is TRBJ2-1; tentatively, D is TRBD1 or TRBD2 (5 bases each). Sequenced material: blood. This TCR derives from a man aged 18 to 35 in good health. CDR3 protein: CASSLAGTLNEQFF. The CDR3 coding sequence is TGTGCCAGCAGCTTAGCGGGGACCCTCAATGAGCAGTTCTTC.